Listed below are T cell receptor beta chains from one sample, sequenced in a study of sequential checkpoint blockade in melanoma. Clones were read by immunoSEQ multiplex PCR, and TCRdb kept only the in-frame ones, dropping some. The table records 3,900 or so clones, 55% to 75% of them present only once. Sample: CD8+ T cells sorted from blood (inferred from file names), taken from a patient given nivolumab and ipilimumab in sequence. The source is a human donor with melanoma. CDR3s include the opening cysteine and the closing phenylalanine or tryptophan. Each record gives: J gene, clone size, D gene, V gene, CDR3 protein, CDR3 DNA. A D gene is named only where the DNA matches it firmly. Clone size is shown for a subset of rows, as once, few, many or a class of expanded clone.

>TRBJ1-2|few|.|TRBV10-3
CAISESPGTTFNYGYTF
TGTGCCATCAGTGAGTCGCCCGGGACAACGTTTAACTATGGCTACACCTTC
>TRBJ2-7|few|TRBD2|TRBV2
CASAISGTSGNKYYEQYF
TGTGCCAGTGCAATTTCCGGGACTAGCGGGAATAAATATTACGAGCAGTACTTC
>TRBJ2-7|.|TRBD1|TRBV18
CASSPVDRVSSYEQYF
TGTGCCAGCTCACCAGTAGACAGGGTGAGCTCCTACGAGCAGTACTTC
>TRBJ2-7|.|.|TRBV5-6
CASSSPDTLQGVPYEQYF
TGTGCCAGCAGCTCACCGGACACTTTACAGGGAGTCCCCTACGAGCAGTACTTC
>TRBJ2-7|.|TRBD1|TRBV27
CASSLSLGTGIYEQYF
TGTGCCAGCAGTTTGAGTCTTGGGACAGGGATCTACGAGCAGTACTTC
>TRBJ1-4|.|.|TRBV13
CASSLRGTTNEKLFF
TGTGCCAGCAGCTTGCGGGGTACAACTAATGAAAAACTGTTTTTT
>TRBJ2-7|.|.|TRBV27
CASSVAGLTSEQYF
TGTGCCAGCAGCGTCGCGGGACTTACCAGCGAGCAGTACTTC
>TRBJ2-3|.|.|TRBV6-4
CASTLRDTGATDTQYF
TGTGCCAGCACCCTACGGGACACCGGGGCCACAGATACGCAGTATTTT
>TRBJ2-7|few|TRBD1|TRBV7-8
CASSSPPGTGFLGPHEQYF
TGTGCCAGCAGCTCCCCCCCCGGGACAGGGTTCCTCGGGCCCCACGAGCAGTACTTC
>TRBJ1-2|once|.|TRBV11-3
CASSSYRDNTNYGYTF
TGTGCCAGCAGCTCCTATCGTGACAACACTAACTATGGCTACACCTTC
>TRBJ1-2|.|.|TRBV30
CAWRGGVYGYTF
TGTGCCTGGCGGGGGGGGGTATATGGCTACACCTTC
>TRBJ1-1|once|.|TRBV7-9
CASSLDRPIAEAFF
TGTGCCAGCAGCTTAGACAGGCCGATTGCAGAAGCTTTCTTT
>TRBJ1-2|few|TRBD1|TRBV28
CASRPLSGTGAYGYTF
TGTGCCAGCAGGCCACTCTCCGGGACAGGGGCTTATGGCTACACCTTC
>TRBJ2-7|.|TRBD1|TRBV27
CASTSTLGQNYEQYF
TGTGCCAGCACCTCCACCTTGGGACAGAACTACGAGCAGTACTTC
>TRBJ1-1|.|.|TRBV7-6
CASSSAEGRAEAFF
TGTGCCAGCAGCTCCGCGGAGGGGAGGGCTGAAGCTTTCTTT
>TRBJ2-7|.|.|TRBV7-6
CASSLVAGSYEQYF
TGTGCCAGCAGCTTAGTGGCAGGCTCCTACGAGCAGTACTTC
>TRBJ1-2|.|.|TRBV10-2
CASTHPGVYGYTF
TGCGCCAGCACCCACCCAGGGGTCTACGGCTACACCTTC
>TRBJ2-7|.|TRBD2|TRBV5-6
CASSFGTSVYEQYF
TGTGCCAGCAGCTTCGGGACTAGCGTCTACGAGCAGTACTTC
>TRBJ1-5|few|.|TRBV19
CASSPFGGQPQHF
TGTGCCAGTAGTCCCTTCGGAGGGCAGCCCCAGCATTTT
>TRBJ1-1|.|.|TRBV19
CASSTLNTEAFF
TGTGCCAGTAGTACCCTCAACACTGAAGCTTTCTTT
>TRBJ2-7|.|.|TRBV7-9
CASSQTAGNHEQYF
TGTGCCAGCAGCCAGACGGCAGGGAACCACGAGCAGTACTTC